The 3 T cell receptor beta chains listed next were all sequenced from one sample in a study of T cells in tuberculosis. This sample's time point: new active TB diagnosis, blood taken before or within 7 days of starting treatment. Clones were sequenced by immunoSEQ multiplex PCR, and TCRdb holds only the in-frame ones, with some missing. The table shows more than 35,000 clones, with approximately 93% occurring only once. Material: PBMCs, obtained at tuberculosis diagnosis. These receptors were collected from an adult with tuberculosis.

The chain couples TRBV10-3 to TRBJ1-2; tentative D call: TRBD1 (5 bases). The germline V gene encodes CDR1 ENHRY and CDR2 SYGVKD. The CDR3 totals 12 residues. The V and J ends lost 3 bases and 3 bases respectively, with 5 bases between them. The CDR3 nucleotides read TGTGCCATCAGTGACAGGGACTATGGCTACACCTTC. Its translation: CAISDRDYGYTF.

The rearrangement uses TRBV5-5 and TRBJ2-1; 9 bases line up with TRBD1. This CDR3 has 15 residues. CDR1 and CDR2 (germline): SGHKS, YYEKEE (reference sequence). Losses at the gene ends were 2 bases for V and 8 bases for J; bases not matched to a gene: 8. CDR3 DNA sequence: TGTGCCAGCAGCTTTACTCCGGACAGGGGCGATGAGCAGTTCTTC. This codes for CASSFTPDRGDEQFF.

The rearrangement uses TRBV19 and TRBJ2-1; 9 bases align to TRBD1. There are 15 residues in the CDR3. Germline V lookup: CDR1 LNHDA, CDR2 SQIVND (reference sequence). Trimming cost V 4 bases and J 6 bases; bases outside gene matches: 7. This chain's CDR3 is CASSTGQGAGNEQFF. In DNA form, the CDR3 reads TGTGCCAGTAGTACGGGACAGGGAGCGGGCAATGAGCAGTTCTTC.